One sample yielded the 4 T cell receptor beta chains listed below, sequenced in a study of identical twins. TCRdb processed the 5' RACE reads anew with MiXCR; each CDR3 protein has one entry. The repertoire holds about 700,000 distinct CDR3 sequences, with 6% to 6.5% as singletons. The sequencing input was naive T cells sorted from blood. The receptors shown here come from a man aged 18 to 30 in good health.

The table lists this clonotype with many counts. The chain recombines TRBV28 with TRBJ2-7, with D uncertain. The CDR3 consists of 15 residues. Trimming cost V 2 bases and J 0 bases, with 11 bases left between them. Germline assignment: CDR1 MDHEN and CDR2 SYDVKM. CDR3 region: CASSLDARSSYEQYF. The CDR3 bases are TGTGCCAGCAGTTTAGATGCTAGGAGCTCCTACGAGCAGTACTTC. The whole variable domain, remainder taken from reference TRBV28 and TRBJ2-7, is DVKVTQSSRYLVKRTGEKVFLECVQDMDHENMFWYRQDPGLGLRLIYFSYDVKMKEKGDIPEGYSVSREKKERFSLILESASTNQTSMYLCASSLDARSSYEQYFGPGTRLTVT.

This clonotype has ten or more counts. An end of the junction does not agree with germline; a read error may underlie this. The rearrangement links TRBV6-2 or TRBV6-3 to TRBJ2-1; tentative D call: TRBD1 (5 bases). This CDR3 region has 14 residues. Germline V gene data show CDR1 as MNHEY and CDR2 as SVGEGT. The CDR3 protein is CASRAFGAYNEQFF. The CDR3 nucleotides are TGTGCGAGCAGGGCGTTTGGAGCCTACAATGAGCAGTTCTTC.

The genes are TRBV5-6 and TRBJ1-5; no reliable D call. V lost 0 bases, J lost 0 bases, and 13 bases lay in between. The CDR3 length is 17 residues. Germline loops: CDR1 SGHDT, CDR2 YYEEEE. CDR3 loop: CASSLAAGVVSNQPQHF. The DNA for the CDR3 is TGTGCCAGCAGCTTGGCCGCCGGGGTGGTTAGCAATCAGCCCCAGCATTTT.

This clonotype was observed at least ten times. The chain joins TRBV2 to TRBJ2-1; D not certain. The V gene lost 6 bases and the J gene lost 6 bases, with 12 bases spanning the gap. Germline V gene lookup returns CDR1 SNHLY and CDR2 FYNNEI. The CDR3 has 13 amino acids. CDR3 sequence reads: CASRGGPSNEQFF. Written as DNA, the CDR3 is TGTGCCAGCAGGGGCGGACCCTCCAATGAGCAGTTCTTC.